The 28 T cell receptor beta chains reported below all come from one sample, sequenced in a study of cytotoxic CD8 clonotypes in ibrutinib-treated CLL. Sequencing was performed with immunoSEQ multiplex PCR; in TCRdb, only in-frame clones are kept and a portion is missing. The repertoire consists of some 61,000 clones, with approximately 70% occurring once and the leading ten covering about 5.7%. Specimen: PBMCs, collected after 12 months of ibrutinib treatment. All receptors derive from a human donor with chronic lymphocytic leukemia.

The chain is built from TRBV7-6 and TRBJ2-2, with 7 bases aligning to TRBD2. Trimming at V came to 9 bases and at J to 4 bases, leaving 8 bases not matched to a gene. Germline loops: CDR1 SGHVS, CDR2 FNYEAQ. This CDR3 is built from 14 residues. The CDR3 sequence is CASSVGGSTGELFF. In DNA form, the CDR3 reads TGTGCCAGTTCGGTGGGCGGGAGCACCGGGGAGCTGTTTTTT.

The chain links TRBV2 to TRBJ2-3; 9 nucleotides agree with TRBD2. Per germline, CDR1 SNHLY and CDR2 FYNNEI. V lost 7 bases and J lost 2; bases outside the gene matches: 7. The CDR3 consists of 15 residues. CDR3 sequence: CASTASGEHTDTQYF. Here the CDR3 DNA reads TGTGCCAGCACCGCTAGCGGGGAACACACAGATACGCAGTATTTT.

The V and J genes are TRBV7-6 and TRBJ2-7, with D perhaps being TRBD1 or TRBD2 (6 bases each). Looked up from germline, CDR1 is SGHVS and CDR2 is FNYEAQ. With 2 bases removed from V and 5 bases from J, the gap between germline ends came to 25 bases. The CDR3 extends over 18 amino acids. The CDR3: CASSLRFGAAGDSDEQYF. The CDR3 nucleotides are TGTGCCAGCAGCTTAAGGTTCGGGGCGGCAGGGGACTCGGACGAGCAGTACTTC.

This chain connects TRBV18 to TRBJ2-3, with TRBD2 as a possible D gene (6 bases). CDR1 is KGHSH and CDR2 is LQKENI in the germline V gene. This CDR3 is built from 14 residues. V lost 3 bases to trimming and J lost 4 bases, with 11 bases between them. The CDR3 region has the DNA TGTGCCAGCTCACCCGGAGGGGCGGCAGATACGCAGTATTTT. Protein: CASSPGGAADTQYF.

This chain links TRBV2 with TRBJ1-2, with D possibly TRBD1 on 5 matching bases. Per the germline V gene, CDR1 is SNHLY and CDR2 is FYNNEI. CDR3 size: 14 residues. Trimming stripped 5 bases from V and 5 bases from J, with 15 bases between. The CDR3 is CASSPGTRDYGYTF. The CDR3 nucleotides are TGTGCCAGCAGTCCGGGGACTAGGGATTATGGCTACACCTTC.

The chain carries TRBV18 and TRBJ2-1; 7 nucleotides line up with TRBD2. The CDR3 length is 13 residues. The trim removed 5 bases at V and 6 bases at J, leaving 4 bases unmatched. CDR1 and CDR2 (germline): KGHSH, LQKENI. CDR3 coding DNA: TGTGCCAGCTCAGGACTAGTTCGCAATGAGCAGTTCTTC. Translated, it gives CASSGLVRNEQFF.

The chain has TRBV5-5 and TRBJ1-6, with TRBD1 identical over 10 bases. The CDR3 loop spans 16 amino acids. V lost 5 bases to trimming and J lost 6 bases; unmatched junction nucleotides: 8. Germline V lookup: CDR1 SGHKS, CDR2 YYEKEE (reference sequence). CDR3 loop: CASRNRDRGINSPLHF. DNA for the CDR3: TGTGCCAGCAGAAATCGGGACAGGGGCATTAATTCACCCCTCCACTTT.

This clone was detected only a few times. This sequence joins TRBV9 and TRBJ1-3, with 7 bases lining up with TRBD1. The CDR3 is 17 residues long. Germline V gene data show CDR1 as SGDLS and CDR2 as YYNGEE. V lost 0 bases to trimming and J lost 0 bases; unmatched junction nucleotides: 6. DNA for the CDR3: TGTGCCAGCAGCGTAGCGGGGACAGCCCGCTCTGGAAACACCATATATTTT. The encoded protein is CASSVAGTARSGNTIYF.

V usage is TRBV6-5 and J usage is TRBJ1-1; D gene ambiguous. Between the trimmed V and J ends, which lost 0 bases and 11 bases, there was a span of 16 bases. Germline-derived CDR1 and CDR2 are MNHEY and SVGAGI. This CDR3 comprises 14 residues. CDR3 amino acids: CASSYSALAQNAFF. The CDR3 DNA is TGTGCCAGCAGTTACTCGGCTTTGGCCCAAAATGCTTTCTTT.

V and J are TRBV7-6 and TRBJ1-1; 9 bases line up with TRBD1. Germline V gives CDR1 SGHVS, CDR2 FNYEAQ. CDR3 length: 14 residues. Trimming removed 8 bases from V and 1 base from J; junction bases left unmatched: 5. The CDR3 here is CASGLGQGNTEAFF. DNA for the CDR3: TGTGCCAGCGGACTGGGACAGGGGAACACTGAAGCTTTCTTT.

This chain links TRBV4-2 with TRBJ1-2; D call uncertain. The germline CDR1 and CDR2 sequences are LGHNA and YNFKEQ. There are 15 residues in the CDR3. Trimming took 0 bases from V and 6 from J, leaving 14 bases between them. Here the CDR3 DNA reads TGTGCCAGCAGCCAAGATCGCCTATCCGGCAATGGCTACACCTTC. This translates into CASSQDRLSGNGYTF.

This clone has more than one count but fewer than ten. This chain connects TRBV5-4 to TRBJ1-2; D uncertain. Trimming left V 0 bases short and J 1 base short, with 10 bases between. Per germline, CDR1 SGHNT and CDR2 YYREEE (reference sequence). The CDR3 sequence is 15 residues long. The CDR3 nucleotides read TGTGCCAGCAGCTTGGGGGTTTTTAATAACTATGGCTACACCTTC. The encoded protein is CASSLGVFNNYGYTF.

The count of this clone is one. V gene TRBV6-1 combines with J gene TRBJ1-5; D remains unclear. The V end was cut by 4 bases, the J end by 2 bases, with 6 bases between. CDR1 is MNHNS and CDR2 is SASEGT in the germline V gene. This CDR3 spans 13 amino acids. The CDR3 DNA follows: TGTGCCAGCAGTGCCCGGGGCAATCAGCCCCAGCATTTT. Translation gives CASSARGNQPQHF.

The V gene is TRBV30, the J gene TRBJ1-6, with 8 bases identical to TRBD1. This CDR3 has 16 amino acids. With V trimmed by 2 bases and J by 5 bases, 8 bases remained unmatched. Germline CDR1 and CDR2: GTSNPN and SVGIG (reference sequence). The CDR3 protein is CAWSHVGQGNNSPLHF. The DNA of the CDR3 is TGTGCCTGGAGTCATGTTGGACAGGGTAATAATTCACCCCTCCACTTT.

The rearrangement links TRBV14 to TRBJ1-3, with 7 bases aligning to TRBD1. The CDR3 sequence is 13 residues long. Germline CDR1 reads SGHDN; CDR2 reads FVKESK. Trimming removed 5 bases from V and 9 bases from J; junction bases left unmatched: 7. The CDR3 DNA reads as TGTGCCAGCAGCGTGGACAGGTTCGGCACCATATATTTT. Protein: CASSVDRFGTIYF.

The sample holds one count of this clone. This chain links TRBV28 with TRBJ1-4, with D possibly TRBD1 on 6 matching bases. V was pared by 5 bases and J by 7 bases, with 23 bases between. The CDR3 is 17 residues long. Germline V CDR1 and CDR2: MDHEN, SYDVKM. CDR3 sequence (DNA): TGTGCCAGCAGTGGAAACGGGAGGGGGAGACGGGGTGAAAAACTGTTTTTT. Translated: CASSGNGRGRRGEKLFF.

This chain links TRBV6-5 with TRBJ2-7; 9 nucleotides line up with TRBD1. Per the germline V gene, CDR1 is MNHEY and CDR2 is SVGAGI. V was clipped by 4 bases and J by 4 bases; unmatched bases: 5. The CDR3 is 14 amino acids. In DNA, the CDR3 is TGTGCCAGCAGTTTGGGACAGGGCCCTTACGAGCAGTACTTC. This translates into CASSLGQGPYEQYF.

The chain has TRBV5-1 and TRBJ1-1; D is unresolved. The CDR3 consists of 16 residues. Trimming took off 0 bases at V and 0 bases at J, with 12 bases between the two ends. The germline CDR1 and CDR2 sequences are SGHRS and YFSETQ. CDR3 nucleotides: TGCGCCAGCAGCTTGGGGTCAGCTGATCTGAACACTGAAGCTTTCTTT. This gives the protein CASSLGSADLNTEAFF.

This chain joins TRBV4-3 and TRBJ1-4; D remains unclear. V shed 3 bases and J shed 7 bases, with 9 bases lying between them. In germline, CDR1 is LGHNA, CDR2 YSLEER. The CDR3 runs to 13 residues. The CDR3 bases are TGCGCCAGCAGCCAGCGAACGGCTGAAAAACTGTTTTTT. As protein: CASSQRTAEKLFF.

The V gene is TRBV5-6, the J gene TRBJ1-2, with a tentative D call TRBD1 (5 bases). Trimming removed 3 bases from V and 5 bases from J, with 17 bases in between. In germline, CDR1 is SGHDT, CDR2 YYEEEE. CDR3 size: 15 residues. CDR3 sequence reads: CASSSTVGVEYGYTF. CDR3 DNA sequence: TGTGCCAGCAGCTCCACCGTAGGGGTTGAATATGGCTACACCTTC.

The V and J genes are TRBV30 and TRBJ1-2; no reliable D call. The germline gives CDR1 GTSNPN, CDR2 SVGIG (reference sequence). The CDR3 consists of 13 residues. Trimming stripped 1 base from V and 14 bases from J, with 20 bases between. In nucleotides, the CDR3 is TGTGCCTGGAGTGGTGAGGGCCTCGCGGTGATGACCTTC. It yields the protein CAWSGEGLAVMTF.

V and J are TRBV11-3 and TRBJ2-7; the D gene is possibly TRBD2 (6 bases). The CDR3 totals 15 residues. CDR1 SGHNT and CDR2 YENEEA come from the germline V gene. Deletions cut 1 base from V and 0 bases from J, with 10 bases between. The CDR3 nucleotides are TGTGCCAGCAGCTTAGGGGGGGAACTCTCCTACGAGCAGTACTTC. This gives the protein CASSLGGELSYEQYF.

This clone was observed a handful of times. CDR3 amino acids: CASSSRTSGTGELFF. The CDR3 DNA sequence: TGCGCCAGCAGCTCACGGACGTCGGGCACCGGGGAGCTGTTTTTT. This chain uses TRBV5-1 with TRBJ2-2; D not certain. The V and J ends lost 3 bases and 4 bases respectively, with 13 bases between them. Germline CDR1 SGHRS, CDR2 YFSETQ. This CDR3 comprises 15 residues.

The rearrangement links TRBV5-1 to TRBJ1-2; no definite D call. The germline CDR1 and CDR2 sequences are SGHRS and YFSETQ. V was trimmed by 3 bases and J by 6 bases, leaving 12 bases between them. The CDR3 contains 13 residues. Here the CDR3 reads CASSYEAEDGYTF. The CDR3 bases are TGCGCCAGCAGCTATGAAGCAGAAGATGGCTACACCTTC.

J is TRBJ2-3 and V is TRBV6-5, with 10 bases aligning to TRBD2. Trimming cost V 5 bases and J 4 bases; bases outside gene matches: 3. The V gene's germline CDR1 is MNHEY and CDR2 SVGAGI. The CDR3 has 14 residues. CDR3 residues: CASSDTSGADTQYF. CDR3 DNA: TGTGCCAGCAGTGATACTAGCGGGGCAGATACGCAGTATTTT.

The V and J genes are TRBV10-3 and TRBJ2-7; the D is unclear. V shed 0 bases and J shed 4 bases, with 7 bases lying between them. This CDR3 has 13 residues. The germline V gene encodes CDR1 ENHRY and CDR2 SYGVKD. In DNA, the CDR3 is TGTGCCATCAGTGAGTCGGACGGGTACGAGCAGTACTTC. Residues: CAISESDGYEQYF.

CDR3 residues: CASSLAGGSTGELFF. The CDR3 bases are TGTGCCAGCAGCTTAGCGGGGGGGAGCACCGGGGAGCTGTTTTTT. The V gene is TRBV7-2, the J gene TRBJ2-2, with 7 bases fitting TRBD2. CDR3 length equals 15 residues. In germline, CDR1 is SGHTA, CDR2 FQGNSA. After removal of 0 bases from V and 4 bases from J, the junction contained 2 bases not matched to a gene. Looking up the rest from reference TRBV7-2 and TRBJ2-2 gives the full variable domain: GAGVSQSPSNKVTEKGKDVELRCDPISGHTALYWYRQSLGQGLEFLIYFQGNSAPDKSGLPSDRFSAERTGGSVSTLTIQRTQQEDSAVYLCASSLAGGSTGELFFGEGSRLTVL.

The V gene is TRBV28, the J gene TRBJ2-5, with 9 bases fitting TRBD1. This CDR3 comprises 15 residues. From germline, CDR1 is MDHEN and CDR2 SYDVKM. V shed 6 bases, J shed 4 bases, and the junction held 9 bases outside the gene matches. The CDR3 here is CASSLSGTGRETQYF. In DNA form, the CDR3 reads TGTGCCAGCAGCCTCTCCGGGACAGGGAGAGAGACCCAGTACTTC.